This T cell receptor (beta chain) was identified during a study of human T cells and chemical hapten exposure. Study-level findings and limits: Expanded TCRs produced significantly more large CDR3 similarity clusters than controls did. TCRs exceeding a frequency of 1 in 1000 stayed unchanged under DPC sensitization.

This clonotype was seen at least ten times. Its antigen remains unknown. CDR3 length: 15 amino acids. The germline gives CDR1 KGHSH, CDR2 LQKENI. The ends were cut back, 3 bases at V and 3 bases at J, with 14 bases in the middle. As for time point: patch test 1, 2 weeks after DPC sensitization. As for treatment: therapeutic diphenylcyclopropenone sensitization with weekly scalp DPC. Unfractionated whole blood yielded total RNA. TCRdb independently ran MiXCR on the RACE reads; one entry per CDR3 protein. The table shows roughly 120,000 distinct CDR3 sequences, with roughly an eighth occurring only once. This sequence originates from a woman in her forties or fifties with alopecia areata. Some clones in this sample may be carry-over from other donors' samples. This material consisted of whole blood, taken in connection with sensitization to the hapten diphenylcyclopropenone (DPC). The chain combines TRBV18 with TRBJ1-1, with D perhaps TRBD1 (6 bases). Here the CDR3 reads CASSPVTGTYTEAFF. The DNA of the CDR3 is TGTGCCAGCTCACCGGTTACAGGGACATACACTGAAGCTTTCTTT.